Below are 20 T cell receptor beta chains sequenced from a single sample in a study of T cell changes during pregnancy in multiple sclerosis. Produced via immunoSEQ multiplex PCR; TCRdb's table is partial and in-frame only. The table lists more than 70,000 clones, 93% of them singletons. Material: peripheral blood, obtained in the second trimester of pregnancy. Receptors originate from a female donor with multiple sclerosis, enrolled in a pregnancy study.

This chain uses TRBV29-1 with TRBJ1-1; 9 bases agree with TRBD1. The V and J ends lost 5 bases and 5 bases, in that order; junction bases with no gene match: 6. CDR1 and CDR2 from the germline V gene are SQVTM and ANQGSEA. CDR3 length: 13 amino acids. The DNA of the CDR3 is TGCAGCGTTCGGGACAGGGAGGGAACTGAAGCTTTCTTT. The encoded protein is CSVRDREGTEAFF.

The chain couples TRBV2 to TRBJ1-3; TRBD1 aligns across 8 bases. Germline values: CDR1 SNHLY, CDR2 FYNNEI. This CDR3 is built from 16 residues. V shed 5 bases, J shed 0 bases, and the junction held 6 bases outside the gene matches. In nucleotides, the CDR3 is TGTGCCAGCAGTTTGGGACAGGCTTTCTCTGGAAACACCATATATTTT. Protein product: CASSLGQAFSGNTIYF.

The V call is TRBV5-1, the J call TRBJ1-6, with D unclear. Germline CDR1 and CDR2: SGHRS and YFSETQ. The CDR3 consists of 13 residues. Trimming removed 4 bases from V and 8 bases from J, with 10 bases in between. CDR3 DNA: TGCGCCAGCAGCGACTTACCGGATTCACCCCTCCACTTT. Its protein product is CASSDLPDSPLHF.

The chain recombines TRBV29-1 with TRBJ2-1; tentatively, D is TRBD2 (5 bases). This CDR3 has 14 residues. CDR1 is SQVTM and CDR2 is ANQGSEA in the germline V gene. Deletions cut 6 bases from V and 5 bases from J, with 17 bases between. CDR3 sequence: CSVAIWTFDNEQFF. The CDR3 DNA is TGCAGCGTAGCTATTTGGACTTTCGACAATGAGCAGTTCTTC.

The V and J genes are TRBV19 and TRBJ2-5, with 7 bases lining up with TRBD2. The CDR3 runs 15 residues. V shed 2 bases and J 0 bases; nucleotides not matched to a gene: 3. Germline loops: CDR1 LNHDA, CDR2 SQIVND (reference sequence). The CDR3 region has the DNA TGTGCCAGTAGTATATACGGGGGGTACCAAGAGACCCAGTACTTC. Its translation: CASSIYGGYQETQYF.

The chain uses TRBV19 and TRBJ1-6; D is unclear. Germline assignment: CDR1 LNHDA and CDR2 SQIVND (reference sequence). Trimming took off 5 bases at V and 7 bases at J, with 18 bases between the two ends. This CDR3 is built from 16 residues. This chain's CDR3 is CASSRSWALRNSPLHF. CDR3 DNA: TGTGCCAGTAGTCGGTCTTGGGCCCTTAGGAATTCACCCCTCCACTTT.

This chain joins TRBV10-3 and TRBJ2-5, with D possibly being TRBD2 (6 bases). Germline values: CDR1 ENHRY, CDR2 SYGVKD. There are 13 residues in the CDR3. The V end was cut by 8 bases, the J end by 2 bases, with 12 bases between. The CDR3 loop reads CAIGPGRQETQYF. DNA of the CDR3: TGTGCCATCGGACCAGGGAGGCAAGAGACCCAGTACTTC.

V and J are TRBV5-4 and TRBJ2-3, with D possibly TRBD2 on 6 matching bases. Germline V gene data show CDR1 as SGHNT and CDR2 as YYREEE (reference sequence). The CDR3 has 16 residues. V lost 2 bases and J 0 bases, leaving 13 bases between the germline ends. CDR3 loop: CASSFGGSASTDTQYF. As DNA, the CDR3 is TGTGCCAGCAGCTTCGGGGGATCCGCTAGCACAGATACGCAGTATTTT.

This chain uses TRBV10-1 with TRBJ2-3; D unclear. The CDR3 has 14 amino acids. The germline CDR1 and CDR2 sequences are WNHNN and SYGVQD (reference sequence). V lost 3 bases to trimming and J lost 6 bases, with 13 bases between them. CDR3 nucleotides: TGCGCCAGCAGTGACCCAGGCGTTGAGGATACGCAGTATTTT. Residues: CASSDPGVEDTQYF.

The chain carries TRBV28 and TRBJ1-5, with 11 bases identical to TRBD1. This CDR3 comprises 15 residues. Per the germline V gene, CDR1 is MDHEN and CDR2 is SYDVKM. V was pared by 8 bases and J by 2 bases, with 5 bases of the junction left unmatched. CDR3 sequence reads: CASRPGQGGNQPQHF. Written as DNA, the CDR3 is TGTGCCAGCCGTCCGGGACAGGGGGGCAATCAGCCCCAGCATTTT. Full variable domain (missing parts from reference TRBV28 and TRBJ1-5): DVKVTQSSRYLVKRTGEKVFLECVQDMDHENMFWYRQDPGLGLRLIYFSYDVKMKEKGDIPEGYSVSREKKERFSLILESASTNQTSMYLCASRPGQGGNQPQHFGDGTRLSIL.

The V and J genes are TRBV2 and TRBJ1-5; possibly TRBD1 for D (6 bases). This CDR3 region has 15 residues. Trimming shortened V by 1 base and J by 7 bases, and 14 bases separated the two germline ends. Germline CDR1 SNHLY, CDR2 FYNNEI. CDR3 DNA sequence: TGTGCCAGCAGTGAAGGACAAACAGGGAAACAGCCCCAGCATTTT. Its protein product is CASSEGQTGKQPQHF.

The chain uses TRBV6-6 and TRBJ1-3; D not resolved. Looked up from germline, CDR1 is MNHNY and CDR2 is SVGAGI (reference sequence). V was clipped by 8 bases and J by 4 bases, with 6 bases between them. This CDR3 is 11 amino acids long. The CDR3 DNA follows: TGTGCCAGCCGGTCCGGAAACACCATATATTTT. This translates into CASRSGNTIYF.

The CDR3 sequence is CASSHRQGEIIDGTEAFF. In DNA form, the CDR3 reads TGTGCCAGCTCTCACAGACAGGGTGAGATCATAGACGGTACTGAAGCTTTCTTT. The gene calls are TRBV18 and TRBJ1-1; 7 bases are shared with TRBD1. V shed 6 bases, J shed 5 bases, and the junction held 21 bases outside the gene matches. The CDR3 sequence is 18 residues long. The germline gives CDR1 KGHSH, CDR2 LQKENI.

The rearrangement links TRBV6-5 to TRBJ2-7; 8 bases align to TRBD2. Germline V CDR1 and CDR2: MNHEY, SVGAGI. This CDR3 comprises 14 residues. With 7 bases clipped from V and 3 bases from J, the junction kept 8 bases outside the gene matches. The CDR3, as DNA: TGTGCCAGCACCCGAGCGGGGGCGAGCTACGAGCAGTACTTC. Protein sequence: CASTRAGASYEQYF.

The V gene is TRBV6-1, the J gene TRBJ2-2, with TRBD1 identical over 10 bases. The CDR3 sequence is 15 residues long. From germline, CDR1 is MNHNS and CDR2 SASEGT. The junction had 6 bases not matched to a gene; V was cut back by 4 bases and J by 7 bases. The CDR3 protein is CASSGRTGGSGELFF. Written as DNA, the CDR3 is TGTGCCAGCAGTGGACGGACAGGGGGTAGCGGGGAGCTGTTTTTT.

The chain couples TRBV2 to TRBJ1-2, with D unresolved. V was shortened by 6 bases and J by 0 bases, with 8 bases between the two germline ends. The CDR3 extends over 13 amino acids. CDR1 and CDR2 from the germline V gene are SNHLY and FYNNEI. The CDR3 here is CASRYQSNYGYTF. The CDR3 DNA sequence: TGTGCCAGCAGGTACCAGTCTAACTATGGCTACACCTTC.

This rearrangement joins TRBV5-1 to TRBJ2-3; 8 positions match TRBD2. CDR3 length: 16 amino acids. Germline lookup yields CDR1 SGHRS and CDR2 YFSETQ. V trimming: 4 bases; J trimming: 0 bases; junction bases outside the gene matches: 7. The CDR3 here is CASSLVAGLSTDTQYF. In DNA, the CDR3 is TGCGCCAGCAGCCTAGTAGCGGGGCTTAGCACAGATACGCAGTATTTT.

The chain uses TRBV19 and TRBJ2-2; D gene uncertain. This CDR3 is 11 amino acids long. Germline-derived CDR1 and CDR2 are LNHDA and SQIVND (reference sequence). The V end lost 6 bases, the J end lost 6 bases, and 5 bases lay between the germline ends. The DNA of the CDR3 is TGTGCCAGTAGGGGCCCCGGGGAGCTGTTTTTT. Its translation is CASRGPGELFF.

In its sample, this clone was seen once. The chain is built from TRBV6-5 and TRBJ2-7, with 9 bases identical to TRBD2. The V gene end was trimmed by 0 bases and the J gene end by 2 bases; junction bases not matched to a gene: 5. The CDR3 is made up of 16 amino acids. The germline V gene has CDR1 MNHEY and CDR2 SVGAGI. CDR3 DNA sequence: TGTGCCAGCAGTTACTCAATTAGCGGGGGTCCCTACGAGCAGTACTTC. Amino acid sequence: CASSYSISGGPYEQYF.

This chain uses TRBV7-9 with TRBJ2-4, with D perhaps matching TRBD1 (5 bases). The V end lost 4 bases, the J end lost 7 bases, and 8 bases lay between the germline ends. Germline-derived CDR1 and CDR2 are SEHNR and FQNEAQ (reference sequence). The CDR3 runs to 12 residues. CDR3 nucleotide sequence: TGTGCCAGCAGCTCTTCAGGGAACATTCAGTACTTC. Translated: CASSSSGNIQYF.